This TCR beta chain appears in the sequencing data of a study of graft-versus-host responses after intestinal transplantation. Turning to the study itself: Multivisceral, liver-intestinal, or isolated intestinal grafts were transplanted into recipients.

Worth noting for this clone: What it recognizes is unknown.

General study findings and limits: Researchers found peak circulating GvH clone levels linked to early post-transplant HvG declines.

Per the germline V gene, CDR1 is KGHSH and CDR2 is LQKENI. Trimming pared 4 bases from V and 6 bases from J, leaving 4 bases between. This CDR3 is 11 amino acids long. Assay used: immunoSEQ multiplex PCR; TCRdb lists only in-frame clones, some missing. This table holds around 26,000 clones, approximately 94% found once. This sequence originates from a human patient who received an intestinal transplant, so some T cells may come from the graft donor. The sequencing here drew on PBMCs, taken 156 days after intestinal transplant. This rearrangement joins TRBV18 to TRBJ2-1; D is uncertain. The CDR3 loop is CASSLSNEQFF. In DNA, the CDR3 is TGTGCCAGCTCACTGTCCAATGAGCAGTTCTTC.